The 32 T cell receptor beta chains listed next were all sequenced from one sample in a study of blood T cell repertoires in COVID-19. TCRdb keeps only in-frame clones here, not all; method: immunoSEQ multiplex PCR. The sample has some 300,000 clones; about nine tenths are singletons. Sequencing was performed on PBMCs or T cells enriched from blood (not recorded which). These receptors originate from a man under 40 who had recovered from COVID-19.

The chain has TRBV28 and TRBJ1-6; D may be TRBD1 (6 bases). From germline, CDR1 is MDHEN and CDR2 SYDVKM. The CDR3 contains 13 residues. V lost 6 bases, J lost 8 bases, and 11 bases lay in between. The CDR3 sequence: CASSLQGYSPLHF. The DNA for the CDR3 is TGTGCCAGCAGCTTACAGGGTTATTCACCCCTCCACTTT. Full variable domain (remainder filled in from reference TRBV28 and TRBJ1-6): DVKVTQSSRYLVKRTGEKVFLECVQDMDHENMFWYRQDPGLGLRLIYFSYDVKMKEKGDIPEGYSVSREKKERFSLILESASTNQTSMYLCASSLQGYSPLHFGNGTRLTVT.

The sample holds one count of this clone. The chain employs TRBV4-2 and TRBJ1-2; D call uncertain. Looked up from germline, CDR1 is LGHNA and CDR2 is YNFKEQ. The CDR3 sequence is 12 residues long. Between the trimmed V and J ends, which lost 1 base and 2 bases, there was a span of 2 bases. CDR3 loop: CASSQANYGYTF. The CDR3 coding sequence is TGTGCCAGCAGCCAAGCAAACTATGGCTACACCTTC.

The chain has TRBV18 and TRBJ2-1; no firm D call. The ends were cut back, 3 bases at V and 6 bases at J, with 9 bases in the middle. Germline assignment: CDR1 KGHSH and CDR2 LQKENI. The CDR3 covers 13 residues. CDR3 residues: CASSPPAANEQFF. CDR3 coding DNA: TGTGCCAGCTCACCCCCCGCGGCCAATGAGCAGTTCTTC.

This chain connects TRBV3-1 (or the pseudogene TRBV3-2) to TRBJ2-7; weak D call: TRBD2 (6 bases). Germline V CDR1 and CDR2: LGHDT, YNNKEL (reference sequence). This CDR3 spans 13 amino acids. Between the trimmed V and J ends, which lost 1 base and 6 bases, there was a span of 10 bases. The CDR3 sequence: CASSQGAGPEQYF. The CDR3 nucleotides are TGTGCCAGCAGCCAAGGGGCGGGACCCGAGCAGTACTTC.

The chain carries TRBV5-1 and TRBJ2-5, with D possibly being TRBD1 (5 bases). From germline, CDR1 is SGHRS and CDR2 YFSETQ. V was clipped by 4 bases and J by 1 base, with 29 bases between them. The CDR3 length is 20 residues. The CDR3 DNA reads as TGCGCCAGCAGCCGAGTGCCCGACAGAGAGCCGGTCGGTTTCCAAGAGACCCAGTACTTC. Protein: CASSRVPDREPVGFQETQYF.

This clone appeared a single time. The chain recombines TRBV6-4 with TRBJ1-5, with TRBD1 as a possible D gene (6 bases). The V gene's germline CDR1 is MRHNA and CDR2 SNTAGT. This CDR3 has 14 residues. Trimming removed 3 bases from V and 7 bases from J, with 13 bases in between. Here the CDR3 reads CASSEQGGGQPQHF. In DNA, the CDR3 is TGTGCCAGCAGTGAACAAGGGGGGGGACAGCCCCAGCATTTT.

This chain uses TRBV5-1 with TRBJ2-1, with a weak D call TRBD2 (6 bases). The CDR3 totals 17 residues. CDR1 is SGHRS, CDR2 YFSETQ, per germline. Trimming took off 4 bases at V and 0 bases at J, with 17 bases between the two ends. CDR3 nucleotide sequence: TGCGCCAGCAGCCTCCGTGGGCAGGAGGGCTCCTACAATGAGCAGTTCTTC. Amino acids: CASSLRGQEGSYNEQFF.

A few counts support this clone. The chain couples TRBV10-1 to TRBJ1-3; D is perhaps TRBD1 (5 bases). The V gene's germline CDR1 is WNHNN and CDR2 SYGVQD (reference sequence). This CDR3 contains 14 residues. Trimming took off 11 bases at V and 4 bases at J, with 18 bases between the two ends. CDR3: CAPANSRQGNTIYF. The CDR3 DNA follows: TGCGCCCCGGCGAACTCTCGACAGGGAAACACCATATATTTT.

V and J are TRBV7-9 and TRBJ1-5, with 7 nucleotides matching TRBD1. The trim removed 3 bases at V and 4 bases at J, leaving 3 bases unmatched. CDR3 length: 14 amino acids. From germline, CDR1 is SEHNR and CDR2 FQNEAQ (reference sequence). CDR3 sequence (DNA): TGTGCCAGCAGCTTCGGGACAGAGAATCAGCCCCAGCATTTT. This sequence encodes CASSFGTENQPQHF.

The V call is TRBV11-2, the J call TRBJ2-7; the match to TRBD1 covers 8 bases. Per the germline V gene, CDR1 is SGHAT and CDR2 is FQNNGV. The V segment lost 2 bases and the J segment 2 bases; nucleotides outside the gene matches: 5. The CDR3 has 15 residues. The CDR3 loop is CASSLTGGSAYEQYF. CDR3 in DNA: TGTGCCAGCAGCTTAACAGGGGGTTCGGCCTACGAGCAGTACTTC.

The chain couples TRBV27 to TRBJ1-6, with D perhaps TRBD1 (5 bases). Between the trimmed V and J ends, which lost 2 bases and 10 bases, there was a span of 9 bases. Germline V gene data show CDR1 as MNHEY and CDR2 as SMNVEV (reference sequence). The CDR3 has 13 amino acids. The CDR3 sequence is CASSLRDYSPLHF. The CDR3, as DNA: TGTGCCAGCAGTTTACGGGACTACTCACCCCTCCACTTT.

The gene calls are TRBV3-1 (or the pseudogene TRBV3-2) and TRBJ1-5; 7 bases are shared with TRBD1. The CDR3 length is 15 residues. V lost 7 bases to trimming and J lost 3 bases; unmatched junction nucleotides: 9. The germline CDR1 and CDR2 sequences are LGHDT and YNNKEL (reference sequence). CDR3 region: CASTGQAKNNQPQHF. The CDR3 bases are TGTGCCAGCACCGGACAGGCCAAAAACAATCAGCCCCAGCATTTT.

The V call is TRBV19, the J call TRBJ2-2; D is perhaps TRBD1 (5 bases). The CDR3 consists of 14 residues. V was pared by 7 bases and J by 0 bases, with 9 bases between. Germline-derived CDR1 and CDR2 are LNHDA and SQIVND (reference sequence). The CDR3 region is CASKRQSNTGELFF. The CDR3 nucleotides are TGTGCCAGTAAAAGACAGTCGAACACCGGGGAGCTGTTTTTT. Complete variable domain (other parts from reference TRBV19 and TRBJ2-2): DGGITQSPKYLFRKEGQNVTLSCEQNLNHDAMYWYRQDPGQGLRLIYYSQIVNDFQKGDIAEGYSVSREKKESFPLTVTSAQKNPTAFYLCASKRQSNTGELFFGEGSRLTVL.

The rearrangement links TRBV28 to TRBJ1-1; D is ambiguous. V lost 6 bases and J 1 base, leaving 6 bases between the germline ends. Germline V gene lookup returns CDR1 MDHEN and CDR2 SYDVKM. The CDR3 spans 12 residues. This chain's CDR3 is CASRRGNTEAFF. DNA of the CDR3: TGTGCCAGCAGGCGGGGGAACACTGAAGCTTTCTTT.

This chain uses TRBV2 with TRBJ2-5; perhaps TRBD1 as D (6 bases). Germline CDR1 reads SNHLY; CDR2 reads FYNNEI. The CDR3 is 13 amino acids. V was clipped by 8 bases and J by 5 bases, with 15 bases between them. The CDR3 nucleotides read TGTGCCAGCGGAAGGGACATCTTGGAGACCCAGTACTTC. Translated, it gives CASGRDILETQYF.

The V call is TRBV7-2, the J call TRBJ2-7, with a possible D match to TRBD2 (6 bases). V was shortened by 4 bases and J by 5 bases, with 15 bases between the two germline ends. Per germline, CDR1 SGHTA and CDR2 FQGNSA. The CDR3 sequence is 14 residues long. For the CDR3, the DNA is TGTGCCAGCAGCTGGGAGGCCCTAGTCAACGAGCAGTACTTC. It is translated as CASSWEALVNEQYF.

The chain uses TRBV6-5 and TRBJ1-5; D may be TRBD1 (5 bases). The CDR3 is 14 residues long. CDR1 and CDR2 (germline): MNHEY, SVGAGI. The germline V and J ends were trimmed by 4 bases and 5 bases, with 12 bases remaining between them. CDR3 amino acids: CASSFREGYQPQHF. The CDR3 coding sequence is TGTGCCAGCAGTTTTCGGGAGGGGTATCAGCCCCAGCATTTT.

This clone was recorded only once. The chain combines TRBV27 with TRBJ2-2; possible D gene TRBD1, 5 bases. V gave up 6 bases and J gave up 2 bases, with 10 bases separating them. This CDR3 region has 14 residues. Germline V gene data show CDR1 as MNHEY and CDR2 as SMNVEV (reference sequence). CDR3 amino acids: CASRGQGNTGELFF. The DNA for the CDR3 is TGTGCCAGCAGAGGGCAGGGCAACACCGGGGAGCTGTTTTTT.

The chain uses TRBV15 and TRBJ1-1, with TRBD1 matching over 8 bases. V was clipped by 3 bases and J by 5 bases; unmatched bases: 11. The V gene's germline CDR1 is LNHNV and CDR2 YYDKDF (reference sequence). The CDR3 loop spans 16 amino acids. CDR3 sequence reads: CATSSGQGSGRTEAFF. The CDR3, as DNA: TGTGCCACCAGCAGCGGACAGGGCTCAGGAAGGACTGAAGCTTTCTTT. The complete variable domain, with remaining parts taken from reference TRBV15 and TRBJ1-1, reads DAMVIQNPRYQVTQFGKPVTLSCSQTLNHNVMYWYQQKSSQAPKLLFHYYDKDFNNEADTPDNFQSRRPNTSFCFLDIRSPGLGDTAMYLCATSSGQGSGRTEAFFGQGTRLTVV.

The V call is TRBV27, the J call TRBJ2-1; D remains unclear. The CDR3 runs to 13 residues. Trimming took off 5 bases at V and 6 bases at J, with 11 bases between the two ends. The germline gives CDR1 MNHEY, CDR2 SMNVEV (reference sequence). The CDR3 nucleotides are TGTGCCAGCAGTCCACAGAAGCCCAATGAGCAGTTCTTC. It codes for CASSPQKPNEQFF.

The rearrangement links TRBV11-2 to TRBJ2-1, with 7 bases aligning to TRBD2. The V segment lost 3 bases and the J segment 2 bases; nucleotides outside the gene matches: 4. Germline values: CDR1 SGHAT, CDR2 FQNNGV. The CDR3 sequence is 15 residues long. The CDR3 loop reads CASSFAGVTYNEQFF. In DNA, the CDR3 is TGTGCCAGCAGCTTTGCGGGAGTAACCTACAATGAGCAGTTCTTC.

The chain links TRBV27 to TRBJ2-4; the D gene is possibly TRBD2 (5 bases). Trimming took off 3 bases at V and 7 bases at J, with 16 bases between the two ends. CDR3 length equals 15 residues. Germline CDR1 reads MNHEY; CDR2 reads SMNVEV (reference sequence). The CDR3 is CASSLSLTPGNIQYF. The CDR3 nucleotides read TGTGCCAGCAGTTTGTCCCTCACCCCGGGGAACATTCAGTACTTC.

The J gene is TRBJ2-6, the V gene TRBV19; D perhaps matches TRBD2 (5 bases). V gave up 3 bases and J gave up 8 bases, with 17 bases separating them. This CDR3 spans 16 amino acids. CDR1 and CDR2 from the germline V gene are LNHDA and SQIVND (reference sequence). CDR3 bases: TGTGCCAGTAGTATGGCCCGGGGAAGTAGGACCAACGTCCTGACTTTC. This translates into CASSMARGSRTNVLTF.

V and J are TRBV20-1 and TRBJ2-3; no clear D gene. The germline V gene has CDR1 DFQATT and CDR2 SNEGSKA (reference sequence). V was cut by 3 bases and J by 1 base, with 8 bases left in between. This CDR3 has 13 amino acids. The DNA for the CDR3 is TGCAGTGCTAGTTTGCGAGGCACAGATACGCAGTATTTT. Protein sequence: CSASLRGTDTQYF.

The CDR3 DNA sequence: TGTGCCAGCAGCTTAATCCGAGATACGCAGTATTTT. It specifies CASSLIRDTQYF. The chain links TRBV7-2 to TRBJ2-3; D is ambiguous. The V gene's germline CDR1 is SGHTA and CDR2 FQGNSA. The CDR3 runs to 12 residues. Trimming shortened V by 2 bases and J by 5 bases, and 5 bases separated the two germline ends.

The chain employs TRBV27 and TRBJ2-7, with TRBD1 as a possible D gene (5 bases). CDR3 length: 13 amino acids. The germline V and J ends were trimmed by 2 bases and 3 bases, with 8 bases remaining between them. Germline CDR1 MNHEY, CDR2 SMNVEV (reference sequence). CDR3 in DNA: TGTGCCAGCAGTTTAGGGGCCCACTACGAGCAGTACTTC. As protein: CASSLGAHYEQYF.

The chain uses TRBV7-8 and TRBJ1-2, with 9 bases lining up with TRBD1. The CDR3 extends over 15 amino acids. The J segment lost 5 bases and the V segment lost 5 bases, leaving 9 bases of the junction unmatched. The germline V gene has CDR1 SGHVS and CDR2 FQNEAQ. The CDR3 DNA reads as TGTGCCAGCAGCGGGTACAGGGGGCAGCGGTATGGCTACACCTTC. Amino acid sequence: CASSGYRGQRYGYTF.

The V and J genes are TRBV12-3 or TRBV12-4 and TRBJ2-1; D is uncertain. Between the trimmed V and J ends, which lost 1 base and 10 bases, there was a span of 11 bases. The CDR3 length is 13 residues. CDR3 bases: TGTGCCAGCAGTTTAGAAACAGCCTTAGAGCAGTTCTTC. Residues: CASSLETALEQFF.

This chain links TRBV27 with TRBJ2-7; 8 positions agree with TRBD1. This CDR3 spans 12 amino acids. The germline V gene has CDR1 MNHEY and CDR2 SMNVEV (reference sequence). Trimming cost V 4 bases and J 5 bases; bases outside gene matches: 1. The CDR3 loop reads CASSSTGDEQYF. The CDR3 bases are TGTGCCAGCAGTTCGACAGGGGACGAGCAGTACTTC.

This sequence joins TRBV7-9 and TRBJ2-1; D gene uncertain. The germline V gene has CDR1 SEHNR and CDR2 FQNEAQ (reference sequence). V shed 4 bases and J shed 5 bases, with 12 bases lying between them. The CDR3 is 14 residues long. The CDR3: CASSSPANDNEQFF. In DNA form, the CDR3 reads TGTGCCAGCAGCTCCCCAGCGAATGACAATGAGCAGTTCTTC.

V gene TRBV28 combines with J gene TRBJ2-5, with a possible D match to TRBD2 (5 bases). V was trimmed by 6 bases and J by 7 bases, leaving 24 bases between them. The CDR3 totals 16 residues. The V gene's germline CDR1 is MDHEN and CDR2 SYDVKM. CDR3 in DNA: TGTGCCAGCAGCCCCACGTGGGGAGCCACGTTGGGGACCCAGTACTTC. It translates to CASSPTWGATLGTQYF.

Regarding this clone: The limits of the CDR3 on the DNA are not certain, so only TCRdb's listed CDR3 is given. The chain combines TRBV27 with TRBJ2-1; TRBD2, the table's D call, lacks a check against the DNA. Germline V gene data show CDR1 as MNHEY and CDR2 as SMNVEV (reference sequence). With termini counted, the CDR3 has 13 amino acids. CDR3: CASSLSVWGTGIF.